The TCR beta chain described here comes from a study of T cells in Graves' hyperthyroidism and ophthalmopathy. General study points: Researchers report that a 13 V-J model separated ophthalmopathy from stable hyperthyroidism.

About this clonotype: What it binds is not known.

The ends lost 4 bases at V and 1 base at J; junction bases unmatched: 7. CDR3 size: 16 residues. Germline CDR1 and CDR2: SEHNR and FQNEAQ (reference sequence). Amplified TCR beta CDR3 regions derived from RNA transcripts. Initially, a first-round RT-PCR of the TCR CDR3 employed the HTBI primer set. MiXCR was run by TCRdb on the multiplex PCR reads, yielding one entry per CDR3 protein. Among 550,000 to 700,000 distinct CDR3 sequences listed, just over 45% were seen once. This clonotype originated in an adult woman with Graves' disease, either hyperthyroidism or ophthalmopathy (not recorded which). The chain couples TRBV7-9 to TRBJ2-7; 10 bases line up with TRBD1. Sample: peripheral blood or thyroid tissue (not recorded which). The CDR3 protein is CASSSSRDRGSYEQYF. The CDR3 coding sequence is TGTGCCAGCAGCTCTTCCCGGGACAGGGGATCCTACGAGCAGTACTTC.